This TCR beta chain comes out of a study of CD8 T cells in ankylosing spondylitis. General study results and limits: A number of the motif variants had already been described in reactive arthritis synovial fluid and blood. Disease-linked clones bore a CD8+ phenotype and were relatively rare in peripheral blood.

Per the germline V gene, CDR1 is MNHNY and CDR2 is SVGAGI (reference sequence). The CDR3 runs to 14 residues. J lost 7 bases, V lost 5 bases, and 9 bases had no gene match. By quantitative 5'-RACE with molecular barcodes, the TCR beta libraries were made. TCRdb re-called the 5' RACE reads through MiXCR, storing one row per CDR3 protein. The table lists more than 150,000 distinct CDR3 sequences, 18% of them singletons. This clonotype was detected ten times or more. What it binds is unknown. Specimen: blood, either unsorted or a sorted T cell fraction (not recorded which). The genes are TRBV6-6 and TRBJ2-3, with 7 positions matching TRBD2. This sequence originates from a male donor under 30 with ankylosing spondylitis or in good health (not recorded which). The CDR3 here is CASSRSGIVYTQYF. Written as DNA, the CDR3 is TGTGCCAGCAGTAGGAGCGGGATAGTATATACGCAGTATTTT.